Reported below is one TCR beta chain. The antigen remains unidentified. The sample's time point: week 47, end of study. The investigators gave 300 ug of mutant IDH1 20-mer peptide in each vaccine dose, together with topical imiquimod. This entry belongs to a study of a mutant IDH1 vaccine in newly diagnosed glioma. Whole-study context: Earlier therapy was either radiotherapy, temozolomide, or both, and most got both. In the visit schedule, V12 fell in week 35, while V13 fell in week 47.

Repertoires were generated with immunoSEQ multiplex PCR, while TCRdb's copy carries only in-frame clones and drops some. Found here are fewer than 55,000 clones, approximately 65% of them singletons; the top ten hold about 5%. Germline CDR1 reads SGHRS; CDR2 reads YFSETQ. Trimming took 4 bases from V and 4 from J; bases not matched to a gene: 7. There are 14 residues in the CDR3. This specimen consisted of peripheral blood mononuclear cells (PBMCs), obtained from a glioma patient whose treatment included an IDH1 peptide vaccine. The sequence was collected from a man between 35 and 55 years old with glioma. Some clones in this sample may be carry-over from other donors' samples. The V and J genes are TRBV5-1 and TRBJ1-1; 7 positions agree with TRBD1. CDR3 region: CASSPSGQSTEAFF. DNA for the CDR3: TGCGCCAGCAGCCCATCGGGACAGAGCACTGAAGCTTTCTTT.